This is a list of T cell receptor beta chains from one sample in a study of T cells in tuberculosis. Repertoires were generated with immunoSEQ multiplex PCR, while TCRdb's copy carries only in-frame clones and drops some. The sample yields 25,000 to 35,000 clones, over 90% seen once. Input material: PBMCs. The receptors derive from a donor under 30 with latent tuberculosis or without tuberculosis infection. Each CDR3 is given with its conserved first and last residue. Fields, in order: CDR3 DNA, CDR3 protein, J gene, D gene, clone size, V gene. D genes are given only for firm matches. Clone size is stated in some rows and not others, as once, few, many or a class when expanded.

CDR3nt: TGTGCCAGTAGTATTCGTTTGAGGGGGGGACGACAGTCCCTCCACGGAGCTTTCTTT
CDR3aa: CASSIRLRGGRQSLHGAFF
j_gene: TRBJ1-1
d_gene: NA
abundance: NA
v_gene: TRBV19

CDR3nt: TGTGCCAGTAGCCTCAGGGGGCTTGGGACTGAAGCTTTCTTT
CDR3aa: CASSLRGLGTEAFF
j_gene: TRBJ1-1
d_gene: TRBD1
abundance: few
v_gene: TRBV19

CDR3nt: TGTGCCAGCAGCCAAGAAGGAGGAGGCACCGGGGAGCTGTTTTTT
CDR3aa: CASSQEGGGTGELFF
j_gene: TRBJ2-2
d_gene: NA
abundance: NA
v_gene: TRBV4-2

CDR3nt: TGCGCCAGCAGCCAAGATGGTAGTAGAAGAGAGACCCAGTACTTC
CDR3aa: CASSQDGSRRETQYF
j_gene: TRBJ2-5
d_gene: NA
abundance: NA
v_gene: TRBV4-1

CDR3nt: TGCAGCGTTGTTTTGGGGACAGGGGTTTACAATGAGCAGTTCTTC
CDR3aa: CSVVLGTGVYNEQFF
j_gene: TRBJ2-1
d_gene: TRBD1
abundance: NA
v_gene: TRBV29-1

CDR3nt: TGTGCCAGCAGCTTAGCGAATGCAGGGGTGCTCACCGGGGAGCTGTTTTTT
CDR3aa: CASSLANAGVLTGELFF
j_gene: TRBJ2-2
d_gene: NA
abundance: NA
v_gene: TRBV7-8

CDR3nt: TGTGCCACCCGGGGAAGGAACACTGAAGCTTTCTTT
CDR3aa: CATRGRNTEAFF
j_gene: TRBJ1-1
d_gene: NA
abundance: NA
v_gene: TRBV10-3

CDR3nt: TGTGCCATCAATCCAGGGGGTAGCACAGATACGCAGTATTTT
CDR3aa: CAINPGGSTDTQYF
j_gene: TRBJ2-3
d_gene: TRBD1
abundance: NA
v_gene: TRBV10-3

CDR3nt: TGTGCCAGCAGCCCAGATTGGGCGGGGGGGATCTACGAGCAGTACTTC
CDR3aa: CASSPDWAGGIYEQYF
j_gene: TRBJ2-7
d_gene: TRBD2
abundance: NA
v_gene: TRBV7-2

CDR3nt: TGTGCCAGCAGTGATAGCCTAGCGGGAGGGCCCTACGAGCAGTACTTC
CDR3aa: CASSDSLAGGPYEQYF
j_gene: TRBJ2-7
d_gene: TRBD2
abundance: NA
v_gene: TRBV2

CDR3nt: TGTGCCAGCAGTTACGGACAAAACGCCTACGAGCAGTACTTC
CDR3aa: CASSYGQNAYEQYF
j_gene: TRBJ2-7
d_gene: NA
abundance: NA
v_gene: TRBV27

CDR3nt: TGTGCCAGTAGTATTTTTGCGGGGTCTGGGGCCAACGTCCTGACTTTC
CDR3aa: CASSIFAGSGANVLTF
j_gene: TRBJ2-6
d_gene: NA
abundance: few
v_gene: TRBV19

CDR3nt: TGTGCCAGCAGTTTAAATGTAATGTTGAACACCGGGGAGCTGTTTTTT
CDR3aa: CASSLNVMLNTGELFF
j_gene: TRBJ2-2
d_gene: NA
abundance: NA
v_gene: TRBV28

CDR3nt: TGTGCCAGCAGTTACCAGGGAAGCACTGAAGCTTTCTTT
CDR3aa: CASSYQGSTEAFF
j_gene: TRBJ1-1
d_gene: NA
abundance: NA
v_gene: TRBV6-6

CDR3nt: TGTGCCAGCAGAGACAAAAGGGACAGACCCTACGAGCAGTACTTC
CDR3aa: CASRDKRDRPYEQYF
j_gene: TRBJ2-7
d_gene: TRBD1
abundance: NA
v_gene: TRBV6-1

CDR3nt: TGTGCCAGCAGGAGGGAGTTTTTCTATGGCTACACCTTC
CDR3aa: CASRREFFYGYTF
j_gene: TRBJ1-2
d_gene: NA
abundance: NA
v_gene: TRBV25-1

CDR3nt: TGTGCCAGCAGCGACGGGACTAGCGGGGATACGCAGTATTTT
CDR3aa: CASSDGTSGDTQYF
j_gene: TRBJ2-3
d_gene: TRBD2
abundance: NA
v_gene: TRBV5-6

CDR3nt: TGTGCCAGCAGCCTTAGGACAGGGGGCTCCTACGAGCAGTACTTC
CDR3aa: CASSLRTGGSYEQYF
j_gene: TRBJ2-7
d_gene: TRBD1
abundance: NA
v_gene: TRBV14

CDR3nt: TGTGCCAGCAGCTGGACAGGGGGTAACTATGGCTACACCTTC
CDR3aa: CASSWTGGNYGYTF
j_gene: TRBJ1-2
d_gene: TRBD1
abundance: NA
v_gene: TRBV25-1

CDR3nt: TGTGCCAGCAGTCCCCACAGGGTTCAGCCCCAGCATTTT
CDR3aa: CASSPHRVQPQHF
j_gene: TRBJ1-5
d_gene: NA
abundance: NA
v_gene: TRBV28

CDR3nt: TGTGCCAGCAGCGTGCAGGGGGCGAGCACAGATACGCAGTATTTT
CDR3aa: CASSVQGASTDTQYF
j_gene: TRBJ2-3
d_gene: TRBD1
abundance: NA
v_gene: TRBV9

CDR3nt: TGTGCCAGTAGGGTTGGGGGCCTGGTTTCGGCGCCCCAGCATTTT
CDR3aa: CASRVGGLVSAPQHF
j_gene: TRBJ1-5
d_gene: NA
abundance: NA
v_gene: TRBV19